The sequence of this T cell receptor (beta chain) was determined in a study of blood T cell repertoires in COVID-19. The CDR3 sequence is 15 residues long. Trimming stripped 5 bases from V and 9 bases from J, with 17 bases between. CDR1 is SGHDN, CDR2 FVKESK, per germline. Profiling relied on immunoSEQ multiplex PCR, and the TCRdb table lists in-frame clones only, not all of them. The sample yields 110,000 or so clones, roughly 80% seen once. The sample consisted of peripheral blood. The clonotype comes from a human donor in a cohort sampled during active COVID-19. The V gene is TRBV14, the J gene TRBJ1-6; D may be TRBD1 (5 bases). This CDR3 reads CASSAGRSVSSPLHF. CDR3 in DNA: TGTGCCAGCAGCGCGGGACGGTCTGTCAGTTCACCCCTCCACTTT.